Presented here are 6 T cell receptor beta chains from one specimen sequenced in a study of control samples from healthy donors and cancer patients. The repertoire was sequenced with immunoSEQ multiplex PCR; TCRdb's copy has only in-frame clones and lacks some. Of approximately 170,000 clones detected, about 94% appear once; the ten largest clones hold 0.68%. Sequencing was performed on blood. The receptors were sampled from a woman aged 30 to 39 in good health.

V and J are TRBV27 and TRBJ2-6; D is unclear. The germline V gene encodes CDR1 MNHEY and CDR2 SMNVEV (reference sequence). The CDR3 loop spans 14 amino acids. V was pared by 1 base and J by 2 bases, with 3 bases between. The CDR3 protein is CASSLFPGANVLTF. Written as DNA, the CDR3 is TGTGCCAGCAGTTTATTCCCTGGGGCCAACGTCCTGACTTTC.

This clone was seen once. The rearrangement joins TRBV11-2 to TRBJ2-2; the match to TRBD2 covers 14 bases. Per germline, CDR1 SGHAT and CDR2 FQNNGV. V was clipped by 4 bases and J by 6 bases; unmatched bases: 10. This CDR3 comprises 18 residues. The CDR3 nucleotides are TGTGCCAGCAGCTACGGGACTAGCGGGAGAATGCTGTCCGGGGAGCTGTTTTTT. This codes for CASSYGTSGRMLSGELFF.

The chain links TRBV29-1 to TRBJ1-2; the D is unclear. There are 11 residues in the CDR3. CDR1 and CDR2 from the germline V gene are SQVTM and ANQGSEA. V shed 7 bases and J shed 3 bases, with 9 bases lying between them. CDR3 residues: CSAVDDYGYTF. CDR3 nucleotide sequence: TGCAGCGCAGTTGACGACTATGGCTACACCTTC. The variable domain in full, completed from reference TRBV29-1 and TRBJ1-2, reads SAVISQKPSRDICQRGTSLTIQCQVDSQVTMMFWYRQQPGQSLTLIATANQGSEATYESGFVIDKFPISRPNLTFSTLTVSNMSPEDSSIYLCSAVDDYGYTFGSGTRLTVV.

DNA of the CDR3: TGTGCCAGTAGACCCGGGGGAGCGGGAGAAGATGAGCAGTTCTTC. Its translation is CASRPGGAGEDEQFF. The chain combines TRBV19 with TRBJ2-1; 8 bases are shared with TRBD2. V lost 6 bases to trimming and J lost 8 bases; unmatched junction nucleotides: 12. This CDR3 is 15 amino acids long. Germline CDR1 is LNHDA and CDR2 is SQIVND (reference sequence).

CDR3 region: CSARLNEQFF. The CDR3 DNA reads TGCAGTGCCCGGCTCAATGAGCAGTTCTTC. The chain links TRBV20-1 to TRBJ2-1; the D is unclear. The germline CDR1 and CDR2 sequences are DFQATT and SNEGSKA (reference sequence). This CDR3 contains 10 residues. V was trimmed by 6 bases and J by 6 bases, leaving 6 bases between them.

This chain uses TRBV30 with TRBJ2-3; D might be TRBD2 (5 bases). CDR1 is GTSNPN and CDR2 is SVGIG in the germline V gene (reference sequence). Trimming took off 1 base at V and 5 bases at J, with 7 bases between the two ends. The CDR3 length is 12 residues. CDR3 sequence (DNA): TGTGCCTGGAGTGGAGGGAAAGATACGCAGTATTTT. Encoded protein: CAWSGGKDTQYF. Variable domain in full (rest from reference TRBV30 and TRBJ2-3): SQTIHQWPATLVQPVGSPLSLECTVEGTSNPNLYWYRQAAGRGLQLLFYSVGIGQISSEVPQNLSASRPQDRQFILSSKKLLLSDSGFYLCAWSGGKDTQYFGPGTRLTVL.